This T cell receptor (beta chain) came from a study of breast tumors, draining lymph nodes, adjacent tissues. In TCRdb, the multiplex PCR reads were re-called with MiXCR into one record per CDR3 protein. The data contain 200,000 to 300,000 distinct CDR3 sequences, 30% to 35% of them seen just once; the ten biggest clones take up more than 1%. Concerning this clonotype itself: Its antigen is currently unknown.

This CDR3 region has 17 residues. The ends lost 7 bases at V and 5 bases at J; junction bases unmatched: 14. From germline, CDR1 is MNHEY and CDR2 SMNVEV (reference sequence). Study-level results: Tumor repertoires ranked between lymph nodes and nontumor tissue in diversity, with V and J gene preferences.

Samples came from axillary lymph nodes draining the breast cancer. The TCR sequence derives from a female donor with breast cancer. Some clones in this sample may be carry-over from other donors' samples. Sequencing was performed on axillary lymph node tissue. The V gene is TRBV27, the J gene TRBJ1-6; 7 nucleotides line up with TRBD1. CDR3 nucleotides: TGTGCCAGCACTTTTATCAGGGGGGCGCGCCATAATTCACCCCTCCACTTT. It encodes CASTFIRGARHNSPLHF.